This T cell receptor beta chain was documented in a study of cytomegalovirus exposure and HLA in healthy donors. Study-wide results and caveats: Analyzed later, most CMV-associated TCR beta chains appeared HLA-restricted.

As to this clone: What it binds is not known.

A multiplex PCR was run with 60 Vbeta primers and 13 Jbeta primers. Study processing details: Counted up in a later analysis, unique TCR beta chains came to about 80 million, with some 9.9 million shared. The repertoire was sequenced with immunoSEQ multiplex PCR; TCRdb's copy has only in-frame clones and lacks some. V and J calls and clone size follow that table, whereas D and trimming were derived from the DNA. The table includes 150,000 to 200,000 clones, roughly 84% detected once. Germline CDR1 and CDR2: MDHEN and SYDVKM. The CDR3 is made up of 15 amino acids. After removal of 5 bases from V and 5 bases from J, the junction contained 9 bases not matched to a gene.

This clonotype was sampled from a man in his late teens or twenties in good health and CMV-seronegative. This chain uses TRBV28 with TRBJ2-5, with 9 bases fitting TRBD1. The sample was PBMCs. For the CDR3, the DNA is TGTGCCAGCAGTGGGGCGGGACAGGGAGGGGAGACCCAGTACTTC. The encoded protein is CASSGAGQGGETQYF.